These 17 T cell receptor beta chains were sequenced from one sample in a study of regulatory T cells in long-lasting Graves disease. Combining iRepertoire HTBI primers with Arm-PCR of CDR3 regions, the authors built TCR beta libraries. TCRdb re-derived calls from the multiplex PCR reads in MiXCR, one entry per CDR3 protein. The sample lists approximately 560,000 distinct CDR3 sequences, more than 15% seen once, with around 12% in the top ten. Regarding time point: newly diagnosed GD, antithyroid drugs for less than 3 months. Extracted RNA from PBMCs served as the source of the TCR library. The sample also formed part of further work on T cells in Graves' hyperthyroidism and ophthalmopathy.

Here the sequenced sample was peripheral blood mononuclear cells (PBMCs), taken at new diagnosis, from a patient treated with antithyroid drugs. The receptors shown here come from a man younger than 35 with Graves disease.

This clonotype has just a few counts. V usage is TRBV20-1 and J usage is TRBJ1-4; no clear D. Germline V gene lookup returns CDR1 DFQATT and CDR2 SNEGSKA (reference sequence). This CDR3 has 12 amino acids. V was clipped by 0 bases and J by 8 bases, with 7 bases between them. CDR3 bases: TGCAGTGCTAGAGAAGTAGAGGAAAAACTGTTTTTT. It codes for CSAREVEEKLFF.

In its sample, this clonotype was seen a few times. DNA of the CDR3: TGTGCCAGCAGCTTTTGGGGGGATGAGCAGTTCTTC. Its protein product is CASSFWGDEQFF. The chain couples TRBV13 to TRBJ2-1, with D perhaps matching TRBD2 (6 bases). CDR3 length: 12 residues. V lost 3 bases, J lost 8 bases, and 8 bases lay in between. The germline CDR1 and CDR2 sequences are PRHDT and FYEKMQ (reference sequence).

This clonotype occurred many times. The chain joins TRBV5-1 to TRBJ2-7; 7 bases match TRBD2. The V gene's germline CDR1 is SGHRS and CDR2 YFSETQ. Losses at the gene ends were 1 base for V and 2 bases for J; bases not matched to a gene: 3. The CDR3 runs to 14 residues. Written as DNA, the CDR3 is TGCGCCAGCAGCTTGAGCGGGGAACCCTACGAGCAGTACTTC. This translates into CASSLSGEPYEQYF.

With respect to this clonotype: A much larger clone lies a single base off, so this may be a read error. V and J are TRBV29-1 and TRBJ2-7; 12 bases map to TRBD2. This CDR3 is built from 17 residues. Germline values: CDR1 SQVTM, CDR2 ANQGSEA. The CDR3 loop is CSVEKGLAGGDSYKQYF. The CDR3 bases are TGCAGCGTTGAGAAGGGCCTAGCGGGAGGGGACTCCTACAAGCAGTACTTC.

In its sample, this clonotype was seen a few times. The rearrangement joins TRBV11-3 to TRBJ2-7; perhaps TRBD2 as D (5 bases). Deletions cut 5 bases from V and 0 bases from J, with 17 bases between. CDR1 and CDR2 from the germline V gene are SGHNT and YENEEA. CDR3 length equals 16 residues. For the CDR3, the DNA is TGTGCCAGCAGCCCTTCCTGGCGGACTGGCTCCTACGAGCAGTACTTC. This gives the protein CASSPSWRTGSYEQYF.

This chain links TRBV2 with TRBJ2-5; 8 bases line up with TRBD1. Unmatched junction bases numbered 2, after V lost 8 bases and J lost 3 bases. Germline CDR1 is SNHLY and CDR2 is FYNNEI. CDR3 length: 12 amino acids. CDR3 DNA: TGTGCCAGCCTGGACAGGGAAGAGACCCAGTACTTC. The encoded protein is CASLDREETQYF.

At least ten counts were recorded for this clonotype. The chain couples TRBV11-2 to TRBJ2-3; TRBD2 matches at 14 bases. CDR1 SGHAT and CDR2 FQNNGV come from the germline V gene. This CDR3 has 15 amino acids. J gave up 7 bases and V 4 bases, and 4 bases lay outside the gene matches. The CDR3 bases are TGTGCCAGCAGCTCGGGACTAGCGGGAGTCAATACGCAGTATTTT. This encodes CASSSGLAGVNTQYF.

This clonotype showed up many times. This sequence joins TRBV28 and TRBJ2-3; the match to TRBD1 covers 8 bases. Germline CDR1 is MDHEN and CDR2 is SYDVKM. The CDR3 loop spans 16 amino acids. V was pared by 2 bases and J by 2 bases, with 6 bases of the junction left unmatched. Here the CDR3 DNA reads TGTGCCAGCAGTTTACAGGGGGCCCAATCCACAGATACGCAGTATTTT. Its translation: CASSLQGAQSTDTQYF.

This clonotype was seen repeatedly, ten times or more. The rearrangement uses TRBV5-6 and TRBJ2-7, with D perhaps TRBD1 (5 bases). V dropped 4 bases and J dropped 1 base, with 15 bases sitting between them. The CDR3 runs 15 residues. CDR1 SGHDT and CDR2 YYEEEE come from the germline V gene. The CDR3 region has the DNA TGTGCCAGCAGCACGACAGCCCTACTATCCTACGAGCAGTACTTC. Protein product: CASSTTALLSYEQYF.

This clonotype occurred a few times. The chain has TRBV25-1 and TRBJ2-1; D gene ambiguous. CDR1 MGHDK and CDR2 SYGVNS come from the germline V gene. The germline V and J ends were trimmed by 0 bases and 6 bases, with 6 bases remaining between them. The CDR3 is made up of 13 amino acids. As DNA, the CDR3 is TGTGCCAGCAGTGAATACTGGGTCAATGAGCAGTTCTTC. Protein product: CASSEYWVNEQFF.

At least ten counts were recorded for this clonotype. The chain's CDR3 is CASRLRDSSFYEQYF. As DNA, the CDR3 is TGTGCCAGCAGACTCAGGGACAGCTCCTTCTACGAGCAGTACTTC. This chain uses TRBV6-1 with TRBJ2-7; 7 bases agree with TRBD1. The CDR3 is 15 amino acids. The V and J ends lost 6 bases and 3 bases, in that order; junction bases with no gene match: 11. Germline CDR1 MNHNS, CDR2 SASEGT.

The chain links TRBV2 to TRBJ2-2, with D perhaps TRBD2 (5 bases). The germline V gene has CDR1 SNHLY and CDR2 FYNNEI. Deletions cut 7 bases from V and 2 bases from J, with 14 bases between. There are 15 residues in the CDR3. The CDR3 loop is CASNSGRYNTGELFF. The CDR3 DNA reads TGTGCCAGCAACAGTGGGAGATATAACACCGGGGAGCTGTTTTTT. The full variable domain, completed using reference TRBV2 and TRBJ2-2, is EPEVTQTPSHQVTQMGQEVILRCVPISNHLYFYWYRQILGQKVEFLVSFYNNEISEKSEIFDDQFSVERPDGSNFTLKIRSTKLEDSAMYFCASNSGRYNTGELFFGEGSRLTVL.

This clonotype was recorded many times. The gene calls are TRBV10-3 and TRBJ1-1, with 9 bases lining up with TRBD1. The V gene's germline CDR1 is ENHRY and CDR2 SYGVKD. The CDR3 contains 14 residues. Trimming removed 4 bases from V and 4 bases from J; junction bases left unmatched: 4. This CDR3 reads CAISAGQGGTEAFF. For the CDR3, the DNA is TGTGCCATCAGTGCGGGACAGGGTGGCACTGAAGCTTTCTTT.

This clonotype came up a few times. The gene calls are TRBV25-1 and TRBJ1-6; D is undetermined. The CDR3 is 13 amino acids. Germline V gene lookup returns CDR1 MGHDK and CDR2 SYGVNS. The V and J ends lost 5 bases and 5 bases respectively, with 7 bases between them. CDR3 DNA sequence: TGTGCCAGCAGTTGGGGAGATAATTCACCCCTCCACTTT. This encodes CASSWGDNSPLHF.

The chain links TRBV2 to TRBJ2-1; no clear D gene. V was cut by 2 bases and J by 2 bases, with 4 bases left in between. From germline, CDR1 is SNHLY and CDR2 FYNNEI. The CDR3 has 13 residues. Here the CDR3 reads CASSENPYNEQFF. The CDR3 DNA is TGTGCCAGCAGTGAAAACCCCTACAATGAGCAGTTCTTC.

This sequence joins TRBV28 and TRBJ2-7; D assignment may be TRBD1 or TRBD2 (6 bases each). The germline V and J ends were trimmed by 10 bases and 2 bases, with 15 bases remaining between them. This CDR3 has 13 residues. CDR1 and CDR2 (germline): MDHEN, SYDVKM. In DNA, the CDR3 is TGTGCCACCTCTAGGGGGGTTACCTACGAGCAGTACTTC. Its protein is CATSRGVTYEQYF. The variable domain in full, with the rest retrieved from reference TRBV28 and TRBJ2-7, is DVKVTQSSRYLVKRTGEKVFLECVQDMDHENMFWYRQDPGLGLRLIYFSYDVKMKEKGDIPEGYSVSREKKERFSLILESASTNQTSMYLCATSRGVTYEQYFGPGTRLTVT.

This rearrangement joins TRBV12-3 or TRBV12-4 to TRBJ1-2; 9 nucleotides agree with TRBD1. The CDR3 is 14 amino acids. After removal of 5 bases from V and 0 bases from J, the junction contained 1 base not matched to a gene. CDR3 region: CASSGTGSNYGYTF. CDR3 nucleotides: TGTGCCAGCAGTGGGACAGGGTCTAACTATGGCTACACCTTC.